These 18 T cell receptor beta chains originate from one sample sequenced in a study of Ad26.COV2.S vaccination and SARS-CoV-2 variants. As to treatment: some 20 received Ad26.COV2.S at low or high dose, single or two shots; about 5 received placebo; per-sample allocation not given. Collection of samples fell on day 63 after the first vaccine or placebo injection. The table came from immunoSEQ multiplex PCR; TCRdb's copy has only in-frame clones and leaves some out. In the table there are around 450,000 clones, around 89% of which are singletons. This specimen was peripheral blood, taken in a trial of Ad26.COV2.S vaccine versus placebo. The receptors were gathered from a person between 18 and 65 years old who received the Ad26.COV2.S COVID-19 vaccine or a placebo.

The chain couples TRBV27 to TRBJ2-3, with 7 bases fitting TRBD1. CDR1 is MNHEY and CDR2 is SMNVEV in the germline V gene (reference sequence). V lost 4 bases, J lost 0 bases, and 16 bases stayed unmatched. CDR3 length equals 19 residues. CDR3 sequence (DNA): TGTGCCAGCAGTTCCATTAGGCAGGACGGGACAGCAAGCACAGATACGCAGTATTTT. It translates to CASSSIRQDGTASTDTQYF.

The V call is TRBV7-9, the J call TRBJ1-1, with D hard to call. Trimming took 4 bases from V and 10 from J, leaving 10 bases between them. The CDR3 is made up of 11 amino acids. The germline gives CDR1 SEHNR, CDR2 FQNEAQ (reference sequence). The CDR3 DNA sequence: TGTGCCAGCAGCTCGAGTGAGGTAGCTTTCTTT. This sequence encodes CASSSSEVAFF.

Turning to this clone: Different DNA sequences within this sample yield the same CDR3. The rearrangement links TRBV6-5 to TRBJ2-7; the match to TRBD2 covers 9 bases. CDR1 and CDR2 from the germline V gene are MNHEY and SVGAGI. With V trimmed by 2 bases and J by 2 bases, 1 base remained unmatched. The CDR3 has 14 residues. The CDR3 DNA is TGTGCCAGCAGTTACGCGGGGGGGCCCTACGAGCAGTACTTC. This translates into CASSYAGGPYEQYF.

The chain is built from TRBV6-4 and TRBJ1-2; weak D call: TRBD1 (5 bases). V lost 0 bases, J lost 4 bases, and 18 bases lay in between. Looked up from germline, CDR1 is MRHNA and CDR2 is SNTAGT. The CDR3 covers 17 residues. CDR3 in amino acids: CASSDSIWRGRSYGYTF. CDR3 bases: TGTGCCAGCAGTGACTCGATTTGGAGGGGTCGGAGCTATGGCTACACCTTC.

This chain uses TRBV4-3 with TRBJ2-1; 10 bases are shared with TRBD2. This CDR3 comprises 15 residues. V lost 6 bases, J lost 4 bases, and 6 bases stayed unmatched. The V gene's germline CDR1 is LGHNA and CDR2 YSLEER. The CDR3 DNA sequence: TGCGCCAGCAGGTCCACTAGCGGGGCTTACAATGAGCAGTTCTTC. Residues: CASRSTSGAYNEQFF.

On this clone: Other nucleotide sequences from this sample produce the same CDR3. This rearrangement joins TRBV6-5 to TRBJ1-2; D gene uncertain. Germline-derived CDR1 and CDR2 are MNHEY and SVGAGI. V lost 5 bases and J lost 0, with 7 bases in between. This CDR3 has 13 residues. CDR3 region: CASSRTSNYGYTF. As DNA, the CDR3 is TGTGCCAGCAGTCGGACCTCTAACTATGGCTACACCTTC.

The chain links TRBV5-6 to TRBJ1-2, with 8 bases that match TRBD1. This CDR3 is 14 amino acids long. Germline V lookup: CDR1 SGHDT, CDR2 YYEEEE. V gave up 0 bases and J gave up 5 bases; unmatched junction bases: 3. The CDR3 DNA follows: TGTGCCAGCAGCTTGGTGGGACAGGTGTATGGCTACACCTTC. It encodes CASSLVGQVYGYTF.

This clone appeared a few times. The chain joins TRBV11-1 to TRBJ1-4; no firm D call. Germline loops: CDR1 SGHAT, CDR2 FQDESV (reference sequence). Trimming removed 0 bases from V and 8 bases from J, with 13 bases in between. There are 15 residues in the CDR3. The CDR3 DNA sequence: TGTGCCAGCAGCTTAGCGCACCTTGGGGAAGAAAAACTGTTTTTT. This encodes CASSLAHLGEEKLFF.

The chain combines TRBV6-5 with TRBJ2-7, with TRBD1 matching 9 bases. CDR3 length: 14 amino acids. Germline loops: CDR1 MNHEY, CDR2 SVGAGI. Trimming at V came to 8 bases and at J to 4 bases, leaving 9 bases not matched to a gene. CDR3 protein: CASGQGQGGYEQYF. For the CDR3, the DNA is TGTGCCAGCGGACAGGGACAGGGAGGATACGAGCAGTACTTC.

This clone was found a few times. The rearrangement links TRBV19 to TRBJ1-3; no definite D call. Germline CDR1 and CDR2: LNHDA and SQIVND (reference sequence). The CDR3 contains 15 residues. V was cut by 5 bases and J by 0 bases, with 11 bases left in between. In nucleotides, the CDR3 is TGTGCCAGTAGTCCCTGGGCAGACTCTGGAAACACCATATATTTT. It translates to CASSPWADSGNTIYF.

V and J are TRBV27 and TRBJ1-2; weak D call: TRBD1 (5 bases). The germline gives CDR1 MNHEY, CDR2 SMNVEV (reference sequence). V lost 4 bases, J lost 6 bases, and 15 bases lay in between. CDR3 length: 14 amino acids. CDR3: CASSSRARGDGYTF. The CDR3 DNA follows: TGTGCCAGCAGTTCCAGGGCCAGAGGGGATGGCTACACCTTC.

The genes are TRBV18 and TRBJ2-3; D is perhaps TRBD1 (5 bases). Germline assignment: CDR1 KGHSH and CDR2 LQKENI. CDR3 length: 14 residues. Trimming stripped 3 bases from V and 0 bases from J, with 7 bases between. The CDR3 reads CASSPGLSTDTQYF. In DNA form, the CDR3 reads TGTGCCAGCTCACCGGGGCTAAGCACAGATACGCAGTATTTT. The variable domain in full, completed from reference TRBV18 and TRBJ2-3, reads NAGVMQNPRHLVRRRGQEARLRCSPMKGHSHVYWYRQLPEEGLKFMVYLQKENIIDESGMPKERFSAEFPKEGPSILRIQQVVRGDSAAYFCASSPGLSTDTQYFGPGTRLTVL.

This CDR3 reads CASSLSRPPYEQYF. In DNA form, the CDR3 reads TGCGCCAGCAGCTTGTCACGGCCACCCTACGAGCAGTACTTC. The rearrangement links TRBV5-1 to TRBJ2-7; D is undetermined. CDR3 length: 14 amino acids. V dropped 1 base and J dropped 2 bases, with 10 bases sitting between them. The germline CDR1 and CDR2 sequences are SGHRS and YFSETQ.

This clone was observed once. This chain connects TRBV4-3 to TRBJ2-7, with TRBD1 matching over 9 bases. This CDR3 has 14 residues. CDR1 and CDR2 from the germline V gene are LGHNA and YSLEER. The junction had 5 bases not matched to a gene; V was cut back by 4 bases and J by 4 bases. CDR3 amino acids: CASSPGTGRYEQYF. The CDR3 region has the DNA TGCGCCAGCAGCCCCGGGACAGGGCGTTACGAGCAGTACTTC.

The genes are TRBV15 and TRBJ2-7; no clear D. Germline CDR1 LNHNV, CDR2 YYDKDF (reference sequence). The V end lost 0 bases, the J end lost 2 bases, and 11 bases lay between the germline ends. This CDR3 region has 15 residues. CDR3 DNA: TGTGCCACCAGCAGAGATAATCCCTCCACCTACGAGCAGTACTTC. Translation: CATSRDNPSTYEQYF.

This chain joins TRBV19 and TRBJ2-7; D ambiguous. Germline V CDR1 and CDR2: LNHDA, SQIVND (reference sequence). CDR3 size: 16 residues. Deletions cut 5 bases from V and 0 bases from J, with 17 bases between. This CDR3 is CASSVRAGQSSYEQYF. CDR3 sequence (DNA): TGTGCCAGTAGTGTTAGGGCAGGCCAGAGCTCCTACGAGCAGTACTTC.

The chain carries TRBV6-6 and TRBJ1-4; unclear D gene. CDR1 is MNHNY, CDR2 SVGAGI, per germline (reference sequence). The V end lost 8 bases, the J end lost 4 bases, and 11 bases lay between the germline ends. This CDR3 has 13 amino acids. This CDR3 reads CASLKDGNEKLFF. The CDR3 DNA reads as TGTGCCAGCCTGAAGGATGGTAATGAAAAACTGTTTTTT.

The rearrangement joins TRBV4-2 to TRBJ1-5; TRBD1 agrees at 8 bases. This CDR3 has 16 residues. The germline V gene has CDR1 LGHNA and CDR2 YNFKEQ. The V gene end was trimmed by 4 bases and the J gene end by 3 bases; junction bases not matched to a gene: 8. The DNA of the CDR3 is TGTGCCAGCAGCCGAGAAAAGGGACAGGCCAATCAGCCCCAGCATTTT. Translating gives CASSREKGQANQPQHF.